These T cell receptor beta chains were read from a single sample in a study of blood T cell repertoires in COVID-19. Here immunoSEQ multiplex PCR was the method, and the copy in TCRdb shows in-frame clones only, minus some. The table has 100,000 to 150,000 clones, approximately 91% seen once. The specimen sequenced was peripheral blood. The receptors were gathered from an elderly woman with acute or convalescent COVID-19. The CDR3 runs from the conserved cysteine through the conserved F or W. A D gene is named only where the DNA matches it firmly. A clone size is listed for some rows: how often the clone was seen (once, few, many), or a class if it is expanded.

d_gene: TRBD2; j_gene: TRBJ2-3; abundance: NA; v_gene: TRBV7-2; len: 16; CDR3nt: TGTGCCAGCTCTAGCGGTTCCTACTACAGCACAGATACGCAGTATTTT; CDR3aa: CASSSGSYYSTDTQYF
d_gene: TRBD1; j_gene: TRBJ1-4; abundance: NA; v_gene: TRBV10-3; len: 14; CDR3nt: TGTGCCATCAGTGAAACGGACAGGGGTGAAAAACTGTTTTTT; CDR3aa: CAISETDRGEKLFF
d_gene: TRBD1; j_gene: TRBJ2-7; abundance: NA; v_gene: TRBV11-3; len: 15; CDR3nt: TGTGCCAGCAGCTTAGATTCGGGACAGGGGGGAGAGCAGTACTTC; CDR3aa: CASSLDSGQGGEQYF
d_gene: NA; j_gene: TRBJ2-2; abundance: once; v_gene: TRBV4-1; len: 16; CDR3nt: TGCGCCAGCAGCCAAGTGTCCGCAGGGGGGACCGGGGAGCTGTTTTTT; CDR3aa: CASSQVSAGGTGELFF
d_gene: NA; j_gene: TRBJ1-1; abundance: NA; v_gene: TRBV19; len: 14; CDR3nt: TGTGCCAGTAGTATGGGCAGGTTGCACACTGAAGCTTTCTTT; CDR3aa: CASSMGRLHTEAFF
d_gene: NA; j_gene: TRBJ2-3; abundance: NA; v_gene: TRBV2; len: 12; CDR3nt: TGTGCCAGCAGTGGACTATCCCTTACGCAGTATTTT; CDR3aa: CASSGLSLTQYF
d_gene: TRBD2; j_gene: TRBJ2-7; abundance: NA; v_gene: TRBV5-6; len: 15; CDR3nt: TGTGCCAGCAGCTTGTTCTTTGCGGGGGTCCACGAGCAGTACTTC; CDR3aa: CASSLFFAGVHEQYF
d_gene: TRBD1; j_gene: TRBJ1-1; abundance: few; v_gene: TRBV5-1; len: 14; CDR3nt: TGCGCCAGCAGCCTGGGGGGGTCGGACAGGGAAGCTTTCTTT; CDR3aa: CASSLGGSDREAFF
d_gene: NA; j_gene: TRBJ1-1; abundance: NA; v_gene: TRBV18; len: 16; CDR3nt: TGTGCCAGCTCACCAATGGACCTAGCACTAAACACTGAAGCTTTCTTT; CDR3aa: CASSPMDLALNTEAFF
d_gene: NA; j_gene: TRBJ1-2; abundance: NA; v_gene: TRBV9; len: 14; CDR3nt: TGTGCCAGCAGCGTTTTCTGGCAAGGCGGTTCCTACACCTTC; CDR3aa: CASSVFWQGGSYTF
d_gene: TRBD2; j_gene: TRBJ2-3; abundance: NA; v_gene: TRBV5-1; len: 15; CDR3nt: TGCGCCAGCAGCCCTCCTAGCGGGAGTACAGATACGCAGTATTTT; CDR3aa: CASSPPSGSTDTQYF
d_gene: NA; j_gene: TRBJ2-1; abundance: NA; v_gene: TRBV7-9; len: 15; CDR3nt: TGTGCCAGCAGCTTAAGCGGGCCCTCCTACAATGAGCAGTTCTTC; CDR3aa: CASSLSGPSYNEQFF
d_gene: TRBD1; j_gene: TRBJ1-2; abundance: NA; v_gene: TRBV6-5; len: 13; CDR3nt: TGTGCCAGCAGCGGGACAGGGACGTATGGCTACACCTTC; CDR3aa: CASSGTGTYGYTF
d_gene: NA; j_gene: TRBJ1-3; abundance: NA; v_gene: TRBV4-1; len: 17; CDR3nt: TGCGCCAGCAGCCAATACCTCCTAGGTCCATCTGGAAACACCATATATTTT; CDR3aa: CASSQYLLGPSGNTIYF
d_gene: NA; j_gene: TRBJ2-3; abundance: NA; v_gene: TRBV28; len: 15; CDR3nt: TGTGCCAGCAGTTCTTTCTCGGGAGTGCGAGATACGCAGTATTTT; CDR3aa: CASSSFSGVRDTQYF
d_gene: NA; j_gene: TRBJ2-5; abundance: NA; v_gene: TRBV27; len: 15; CDR3nt: TGTGCCAGCAGTAGGACAGGGAGGGACCAAGAGACCCAGTACTTC; CDR3aa: CASSRTGRDQETQYF
d_gene: NA; j_gene: TRBJ1-5; abundance: NA; v_gene: TRBV18; len: 14; CDR3nt: TGTGCCAGCTCCCCCGAGAGGGTCGGCCAGCCCCAGCATTTT; CDR3aa: CASSPERVGQPQHF
d_gene: NA; j_gene: TRBJ2-3; abundance: NA; v_gene: TRBV5-6; len: 16; CDR3nt: TGTGCCAGCAGCTTTGGGTGGGGGGATAGCACAGATACGCAGTATTTT; CDR3aa: CASSFGWGDSTDTQYF
d_gene: NA; j_gene: TRBJ1-2; abundance: NA; v_gene: TRBV5-4; len: 14; CDR3nt: TGTGCCAGCAGCCCTGCACGGGGTAACTATGGCTACACCTTC; CDR3aa: CASSPARGNYGYTF
d_gene: NA; j_gene: TRBJ2-2; abundance: NA; v_gene: TRBV3-1/TRBV3-2; len: 13; CDR3nt: TGTGCCAGCAGCCGTCGGGGAGGCGGGGAGCTGTTTTTT; CDR3aa: CASSRRGGGELFF
d_gene: TRBD1; j_gene: TRBJ1-6; abundance: NA; v_gene: TRBV3-1/TRBV3-2; len: 15; CDR3nt: TGTGCCAGCAGCCAACTGAGACAGGGAGATTCACCCCTCCACTTT; CDR3aa: CASSQLRQGDSPLHF
d_gene: TRBD1; j_gene: TRBJ2-7; abundance: NA; v_gene: TRBV18; len: 14; CDR3nt: TGTGCCAGCTCACCGGGACAGGGTCCCTACGAGCAGTACTTC; CDR3aa: CASSPGQGPYEQYF
d_gene: TRBD1; j_gene: TRBJ1-2; abundance: NA; v_gene: TRBV5-4; len: 17; CDR3nt: TGTGCCAGCAGCCCCGGACAGGGGGCGGAGCAAATCTATGGCTACACCTTC; CDR3aa: CASSPGQGAEQIYGYTF
d_gene: NA; j_gene: TRBJ2-7; abundance: NA; v_gene: TRBV19; len: 13; CDR3nt: TGTGCCAGTAGTATCGGACACAAAGGCGAGCAGTACTTC; CDR3aa: CASSIGHKGEQYF
d_gene: TRBD1; j_gene: TRBJ2-1; abundance: NA; v_gene: TRBV2; len: 13; CDR3nt: TGTGCCAGCAGCTCGGGACAGGGCGGTGAGCAGTTCTTC; CDR3aa: CASSSGQGGEQFF
d_gene: TRBD1; j_gene: TRBJ1-2; abundance: NA; v_gene: TRBV5-5; len: 14; CDR3nt: TGTGCCAGCACCCGAGACAGGGGCTTTTCTGGCTACACCTTC; CDR3aa: CASTRDRGFSGYTF
d_gene: NA; j_gene: TRBJ1-6; abundance: NA; v_gene: TRBV7-8; len: 15; CDR3nt: TGTGCCAGCAGCTTAGGGAGCTCCTATAATTCACCCCTCCACTTT; CDR3aa: CASSLGSSYNSPLHF
d_gene: TRBD1; j_gene: TRBJ2-5; abundance: NA; v_gene: TRBV5-1; len: 14; CDR3nt: TGCGCCAGCAGCTTACGGGACAGCCAAGAGACCCAGTACTTC; CDR3aa: CASSLRDSQETQYF
d_gene: NA; j_gene: TRBJ1-1; abundance: once; v_gene: TRBV29-1; len: 14; CDR3nt: TGCAGCGTTGGCTCCACTCCCTCAAACACTGAAGCTTTCTTT; CDR3aa: CSVGSTPSNTEAFF
d_gene: NA; j_gene: TRBJ2-6; abundance: NA; v_gene: TRBV19; len: 17; CDR3nt: TGTGCCAGTAGTAGCCGGGGGATTACTTCTGGGGCCAACGTCCTGACTTTC; CDR3aa: CASSSRGITSGANVLTF
d_gene: TRBD1; j_gene: TRBJ2-3; abundance: NA; v_gene: TRBV7-3; len: 14; CDR3nt: TGTGCCAGCAGCTCACAGGGGGGCACAGATACGCAGTATTTT; CDR3aa: CASSSQGGTDTQYF
d_gene: TRBD1; j_gene: TRBJ1-1; abundance: NA; v_gene: TRBV15; len: 15; CDR3nt: TGTGCCACCAGCAGGAGACAGGGCTTCAACACTGAAGCTTTCTTT; CDR3aa: CATSRRQGFNTEAFF
d_gene: NA; j_gene: TRBJ1-5; abundance: NA; v_gene: TRBV9; len: 16; CDR3nt: TGTGCCAGCGGTAAAGGGGATTATAGTGGCAATCAGCCCCAGCATTTT; CDR3aa: CASGKGDYSGNQPQHF
d_gene: NA; j_gene: TRBJ1-1; abundance: once; v_gene: TRBV11-2; len: 13; CDR3nt: TGTGCCAGCAGCCCAACACAGAACACTGAAGCTTTCTTT; CDR3aa: CASSPTQNTEAFF
d_gene: TRBD2; j_gene: TRBJ2-3; abundance: NA; v_gene: TRBV7-8; len: 15; CDR3nt: TGTGCCAGCAGTCGTCGCGGGAGGTCCACAGATACGCAGTATTTT; CDR3aa: CASSRRGRSTDTQYF
d_gene: NA; j_gene: TRBJ2-2; abundance: NA; v_gene: TRBV5-1; len: 15; CDR3nt: TGCGCCAGCACCCGTTCCGGGGAACCTACCGGGGAGCTGTTTTTT; CDR3aa: CASTRSGEPTGELFF
d_gene: NA; j_gene: TRBJ2-7; abundance: NA; v_gene: TRBV6-5; len: 15; CDR3nt: TGTGCCAGCAGACAATTCACAGAATCCACCTACGAGCAGTACTTC; CDR3aa: CASRQFTESTYEQYF
d_gene: NA; j_gene: TRBJ2-5; abundance: once; v_gene: TRBV15; len: 14; CDR3nt: TGTGCCACCAGCAGAGTAAGGACACCTGGGACCCAGTACTTC; CDR3aa: CATSRVRTPGTQYF
d_gene: TRBD2; j_gene: TRBJ2-1; abundance: NA; v_gene: TRBV7-9; len: 16; CDR3nt: TGTGCCAGCAGCATAGGGACTAGCTTGGCGATTAATGAGCAGTTCTTC; CDR3aa: CASSIGTSLAINEQFF
d_gene: NA; j_gene: TRBJ1-5; abundance: NA; v_gene: TRBV7-9; len: 16; CDR3nt: TGTGCCAGCAGCTTAGAGGGGGGGCAGGGCAATCAGCCCCAGCATTTT; CDR3aa: CASSLEGGQGNQPQHF
d_gene: NA; j_gene: TRBJ1-5; abundance: NA; v_gene: TRBV5-5; len: 16; CDR3nt: TGTGCCAGCAGCTTGCGTTTGGGGGCCAGGAATCAGCCCCAGCATTTT; CDR3aa: CASSLRLGARNQPQHF
d_gene: TRBD2; j_gene: TRBJ2-3; abundance: NA; v_gene: TRBV5-4; len: 16; CDR3nt: TGTGCCAGCAGCCGAGCACTAGCGGGAGCAAGAGATACGCAGTATTTT; CDR3aa: CASSRALAGARDTQYF
d_gene: TRBD1; j_gene: TRBJ1-1; abundance: NA; v_gene: TRBV5-1; len: 15; CDR3nt: TGCGCCAGCAGCTTGGCGGGGACAGAAGGCACTGAAGCTTTCTTT; CDR3aa: CASSLAGTEGTEAFF
d_gene: TRBD1; j_gene: TRBJ1-2; abundance: NA; v_gene: TRBV18; len: 14; CDR3nt: TGTGCCAGCTCATTAAGGACAGGGCAGTATGGCTACACCTTC; CDR3aa: CASSLRTGQYGYTF
d_gene: NA; j_gene: TRBJ1-2; abundance: few; v_gene: TRBV9; len: 11; CDR3nt: TGTGCCAGCAGCGCGGAGGGTACATACACCTTC; CDR3aa: CASSAEGTYTF
d_gene: NA; j_gene: TRBJ1-6; abundance: NA; v_gene: TRBV28; len: 14; CDR3nt: TGTGCCAGCAGGGGGGCCTTGGGTAATTCACCCCTCCACTTT; CDR3aa: CASRGALGNSPLHF
d_gene: TRBD2; j_gene: TRBJ2-1; abundance: NA; v_gene: TRBV9; len: 16; CDR3nt: TGTGCCAGCAGCTTGGGAGGGACTAGCGGGGTCAATGAGCAGTTCTTC; CDR3aa: CASSLGGTSGVNEQFF
d_gene: NA; j_gene: TRBJ1-2; abundance: NA; v_gene: TRBV6-5; len: 14; CDR3nt: TGTGCCAGCAGAGAGACAGCGGGGGGCTATGGCTACACCTTC; CDR3aa: CASRETAGGYGYTF
d_gene: TRBD1; j_gene: TRBJ2-3; abundance: NA; v_gene: TRBV5-1; len: 15; CDR3nt: TGCGCCAGCAGCAAGGACAGGGGGGACACAGATACGCAGTATTTT; CDR3aa: CASSKDRGDTDTQYF
d_gene: NA; j_gene: TRBJ2-7; abundance: once; v_gene: TRBV5-5; len: 13; CDR3nt: TGTGCCAGCAGCTTGTATCGGGACTACGAGCAGTACTTC; CDR3aa: CASSLYRDYEQYF
d_gene: NA; j_gene: TRBJ2-3; abundance: NA; v_gene: TRBV15; len: 14; CDR3nt: TGTGCCACCAGCAGGGCGGGGAGCACAGATACGCAGTATTTT; CDR3aa: CATSRAGSTDTQYF
d_gene: NA; j_gene: TRBJ1-6; abundance: NA; v_gene: TRBV6-5; len: 14; CDR3nt: TGTGCCAGCCGCCGGGGTCCGGACTATTCACCCCTCCACTTT; CDR3aa: CASRRGPDYSPLHF
d_gene: NA; j_gene: TRBJ1-3; abundance: NA; v_gene: TRBV7-9; len: 15; CDR3nt: TGTGCCAGCAGCTTACAAGGGGGTATCGGAAACACCATATATTTT; CDR3aa: CASSLQGGIGNTIYF
d_gene: TRBD1; j_gene: TRBJ1-5; abundance: NA; v_gene: TRBV2; len: 14; CDR3nt: TGTGCCAGCAGTGAGGGACAGGGATCTCAGCCCCAGCATTTT; CDR3aa: CASSEGQGSQPQHF
d_gene: NA; j_gene: TRBJ2-7; abundance: NA; v_gene: TRBV18; len: 17; CDR3nt: TGTGCCAGCTCACCTCTCGGACCAGGTACACCGGGGTACGAGCAGTACTTC; CDR3aa: CASSPLGPGTPGYEQYF